This T cell receptor beta chain was documented in a study of blood T cells in healthy people across ages. Study-level results: Greater diversity and more naive CD4+ cells were seen in long-lived donors than in aged donors.

Looked up from germline, CDR1 is MNHEY and CDR2 is SVGEGT. This CDR3 comprises 14 residues. The junction had 10 bases not matched to a gene; V was cut back by 5 bases and J by 11 bases. With a J-beta primer mix and a sample-barcoded 5' primer, a second PCR ran roughly 6 to 12 cycles. TCRdb reprocessed the 5' RACE reads via MiXCR and lists one record per CDR3 protein. The data contain about 570,000 distinct CDR3 sequences, roughly 28% of them singletons. A word on this clonotype: The antigen is unknown.

The receptor was isolated from a woman in her 70s in good health. Input material: blood. This sequence joins TRBV6-2 or TRBV6-3 and TRBJ1-1; 11 bases agree with TRBD1. The DNA of the CDR3 is TGTGCCAGCAGTACTCGGACAGGGGGCAGTATGGCTTTCTTT. Protein: CASSTRTGGSMAFF.